This TCR beta chain is from a study of immune heterogeneity within non-small cell lung tumors. Study at large: In total, the tumors were 4 squamous cell carcinomas, roughly 10 non-squamous carcinomas and 1 not otherwise specified. Study results and caveats: Multiple tumor sites within a patient showed recurrence of identical dominant CDR3 beta clonotypes; site-unique high-frequency clones were present as well. In tumor regions, T-cell clonality showed a moderate but significant correlation with local tumor mutational burden (R approximately 0.33).

Bulk tumor genomic DNA was the template, and each sample received about 600 ng. Several biopsies per primary tumor were taken during surgery, spaced as far apart as possible. Enrolled individuals presented with untreated, newly diagnosed non-small cell lung cancer and received curative surgery. Curative-intent surgery was being performed on the donors, who were patients newly diagnosed with non-small cell lung cancer. This clonotype was observed many times. Its antigen is undetermined. Multiplex PCR amplified TCR beta CDR3 with 32 V and 13 J primers. TCRdb redid the calling of the multiplex PCR reads with MiXCR, one entry per CDR3 protein. The data contain under 15,000 distinct CDR3 sequences, 20% to 25% of them singletons. Germline CDR1 and CDR2: SGHAT and FQNNGV. This CDR3 spans 15 amino acids. The V gene lost 4 bases and the J gene lost 0 bases, with 10 bases spanning the gap.

Sequenced material: lung tumor tissue. The origin of this receptor is a man aged 45-65 years with non-small cell lung cancer. This chain uses TRBV11-2 with TRBJ1-3, with D perhaps TRBD1 (6 bases). CDR3 in amino acids: CASSSRGASGNTIYF. For the CDR3, the DNA is TGTGCCAGCAGCTCGAGGGGGGCCTCTGGAAACACCATATATTTT.